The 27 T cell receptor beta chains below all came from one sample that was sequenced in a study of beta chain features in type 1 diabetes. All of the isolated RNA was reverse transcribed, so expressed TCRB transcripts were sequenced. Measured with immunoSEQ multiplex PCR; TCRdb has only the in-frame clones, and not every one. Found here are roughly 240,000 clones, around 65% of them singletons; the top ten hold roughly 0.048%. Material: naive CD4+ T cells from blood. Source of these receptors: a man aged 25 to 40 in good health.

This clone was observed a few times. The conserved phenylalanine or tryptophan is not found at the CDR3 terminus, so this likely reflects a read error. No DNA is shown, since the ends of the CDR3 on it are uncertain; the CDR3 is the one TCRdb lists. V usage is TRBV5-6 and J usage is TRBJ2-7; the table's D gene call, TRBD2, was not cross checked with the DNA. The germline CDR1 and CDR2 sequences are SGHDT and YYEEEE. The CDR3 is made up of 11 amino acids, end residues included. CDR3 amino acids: CASSSGAGEEL.

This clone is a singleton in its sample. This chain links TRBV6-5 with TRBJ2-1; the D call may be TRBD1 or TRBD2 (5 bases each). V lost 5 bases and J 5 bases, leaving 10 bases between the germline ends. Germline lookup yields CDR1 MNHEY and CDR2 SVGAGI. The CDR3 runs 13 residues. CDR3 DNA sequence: TGTGCCAGCAGTCCCCGAGGGGACAATGAGCAGTTCTTC. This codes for CASSPRGDNEQFF.

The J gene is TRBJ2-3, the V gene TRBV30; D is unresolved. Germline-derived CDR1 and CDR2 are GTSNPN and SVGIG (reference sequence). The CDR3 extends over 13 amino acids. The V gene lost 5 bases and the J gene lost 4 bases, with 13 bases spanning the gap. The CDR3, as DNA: TGTGCCTGGGTCGACGACCGGGCAGATACGCAGTATTTT. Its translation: CAWVDDRADTQYF.

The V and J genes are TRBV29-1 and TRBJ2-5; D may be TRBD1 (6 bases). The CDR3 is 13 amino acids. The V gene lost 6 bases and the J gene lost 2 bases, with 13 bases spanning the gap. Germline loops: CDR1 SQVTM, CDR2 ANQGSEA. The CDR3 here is CSVGAGAQETQYF. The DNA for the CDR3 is TGCAGCGTCGGGGCAGGGGCGCAAGAGACCCAGTACTTC.

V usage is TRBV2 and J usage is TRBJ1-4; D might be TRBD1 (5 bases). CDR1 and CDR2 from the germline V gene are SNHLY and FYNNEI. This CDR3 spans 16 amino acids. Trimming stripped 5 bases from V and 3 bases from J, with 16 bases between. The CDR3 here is CASSFRVQQANEKLFF. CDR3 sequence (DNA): TGTGCCAGCAGTTTCAGAGTTCAACAGGCTAATGAAAAACTGTTTTTT.

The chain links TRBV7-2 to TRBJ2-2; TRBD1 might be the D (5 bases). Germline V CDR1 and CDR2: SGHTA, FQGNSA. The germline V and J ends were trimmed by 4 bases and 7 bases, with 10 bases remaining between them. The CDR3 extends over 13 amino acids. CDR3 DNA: TGTGCCAGCAGCTCCTCCCAGGGCGGGGAGCTGTTTTTT. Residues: CASSSSQGGELFF.

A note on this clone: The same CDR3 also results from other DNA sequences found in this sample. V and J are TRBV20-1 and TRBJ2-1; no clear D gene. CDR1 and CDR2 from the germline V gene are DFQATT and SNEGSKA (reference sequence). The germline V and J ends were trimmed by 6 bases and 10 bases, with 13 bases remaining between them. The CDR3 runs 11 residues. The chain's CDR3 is CSAPRGSEQFF. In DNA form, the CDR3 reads TGCAGTGCCCCGCGAGGCTCCGAGCAGTTCTTC.

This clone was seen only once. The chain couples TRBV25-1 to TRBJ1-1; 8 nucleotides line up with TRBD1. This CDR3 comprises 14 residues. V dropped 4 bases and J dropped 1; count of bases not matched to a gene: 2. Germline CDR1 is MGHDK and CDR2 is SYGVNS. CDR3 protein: CASSAGTGNTEAFF. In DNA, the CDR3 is TGTGCCAGCAGTGCGGGGACAGGGAACACTGAAGCTTTCTTT.

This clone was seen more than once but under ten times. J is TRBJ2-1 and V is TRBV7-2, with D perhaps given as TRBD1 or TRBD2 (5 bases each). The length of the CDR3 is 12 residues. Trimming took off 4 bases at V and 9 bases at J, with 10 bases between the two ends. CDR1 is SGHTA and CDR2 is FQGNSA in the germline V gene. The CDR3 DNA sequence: TGTGCCAGCAGCTGGGGGAACGGTGAGCAGTTCTTC. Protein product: CASSWGNGEQFF.

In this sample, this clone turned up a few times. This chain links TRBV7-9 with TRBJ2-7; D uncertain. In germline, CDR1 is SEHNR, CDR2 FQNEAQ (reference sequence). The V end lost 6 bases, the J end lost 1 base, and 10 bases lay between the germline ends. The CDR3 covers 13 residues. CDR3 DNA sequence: TGTGCCAGCAGACCGAGCACTTCCTACGAGCAGTACTTC. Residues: CASRPSTSYEQYF.

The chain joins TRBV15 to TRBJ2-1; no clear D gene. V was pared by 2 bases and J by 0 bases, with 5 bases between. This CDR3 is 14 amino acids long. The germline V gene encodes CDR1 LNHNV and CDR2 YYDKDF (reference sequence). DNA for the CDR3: TGTGCCACCAGCAGAACCAGCTCCTACAATGAGCAGTTCTTC. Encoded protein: CATSRTSSYNEQFF. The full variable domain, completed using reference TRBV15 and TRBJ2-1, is DAMVIQNPRYQVTQFGKPVTLSCSQTLNHNVMYWYQQKSSQAPKLLFHYYDKDFNNEADTPDNFQSRRPNTSFCFLDIRSPGLGDTAMYLCATSRTSSYNEQFFGPGTRLTVL.

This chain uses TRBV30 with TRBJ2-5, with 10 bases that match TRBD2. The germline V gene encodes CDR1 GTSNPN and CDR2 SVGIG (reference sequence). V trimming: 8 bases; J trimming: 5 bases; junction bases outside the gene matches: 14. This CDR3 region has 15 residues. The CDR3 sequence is CATQRGTSASETQYF. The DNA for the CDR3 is TGTGCCACGCAAAGGGGGACTAGCGCGTCGGAGACCCAGTACTTC.

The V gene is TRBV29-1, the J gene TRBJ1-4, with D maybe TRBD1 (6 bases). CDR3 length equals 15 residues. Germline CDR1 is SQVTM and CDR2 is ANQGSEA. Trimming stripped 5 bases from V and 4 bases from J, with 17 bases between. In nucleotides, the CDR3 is TGCAGCGTTAGAGGGGGTTCACTGGTTAATGAAAAACTGTTTTTT. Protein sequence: CSVRGGSLVNEKLFF. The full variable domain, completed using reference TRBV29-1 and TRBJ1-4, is SAVISQKPSRDICQRGTSLTIQCQVDSQVTMMFWYRQQPGQSLTLIATANQGSEATYESGFVIDKFPISRPNLTFSTLTVSNMSPEDSSIYLCSVRGGSLVNEKLFFGSGTQLSVL.

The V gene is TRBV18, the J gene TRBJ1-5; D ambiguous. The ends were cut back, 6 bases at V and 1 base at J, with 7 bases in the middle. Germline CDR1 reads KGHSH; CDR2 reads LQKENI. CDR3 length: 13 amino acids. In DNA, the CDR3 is TGTGCCAGCTCGCTTGGAAGCAATCAGCCCCAGCATTTT. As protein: CASSLGSNQPQHF.

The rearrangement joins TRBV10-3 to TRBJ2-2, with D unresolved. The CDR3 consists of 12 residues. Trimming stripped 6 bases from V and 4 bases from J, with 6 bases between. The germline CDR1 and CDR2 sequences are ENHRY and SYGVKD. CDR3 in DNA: TGTGCCATCAGAATTTCCACCGGGGAGCTGTTTTTT. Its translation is CAIRISTGELFF.

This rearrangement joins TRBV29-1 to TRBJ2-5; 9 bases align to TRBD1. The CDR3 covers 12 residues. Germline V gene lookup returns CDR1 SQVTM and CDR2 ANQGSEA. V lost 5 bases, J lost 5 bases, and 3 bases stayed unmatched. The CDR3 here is CSVQQGAETQYF. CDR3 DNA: TGCAGCGTTCAACAGGGGGCGGAGACCCAGTACTTC.

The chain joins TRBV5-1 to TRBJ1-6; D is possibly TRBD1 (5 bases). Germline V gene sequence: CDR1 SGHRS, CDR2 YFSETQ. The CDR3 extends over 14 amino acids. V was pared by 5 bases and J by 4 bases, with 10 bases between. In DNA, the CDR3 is TGCGCCAGCAGGGAAGGGGATTATAATTCACCCCTCCACTTT. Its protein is CASREGDYNSPLHF.

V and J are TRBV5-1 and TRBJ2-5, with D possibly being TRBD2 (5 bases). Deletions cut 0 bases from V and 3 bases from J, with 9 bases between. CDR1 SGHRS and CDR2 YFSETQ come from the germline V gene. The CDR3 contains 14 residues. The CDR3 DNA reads TGCGCCAGCAGCTTGGAACGGCGGGAAGAGACCCAGTACTTC. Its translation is CASSLERREETQYF.

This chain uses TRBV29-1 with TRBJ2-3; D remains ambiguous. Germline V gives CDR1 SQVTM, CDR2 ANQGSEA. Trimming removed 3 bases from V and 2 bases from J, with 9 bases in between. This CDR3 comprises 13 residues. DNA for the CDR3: TGCAGCGTTGAGCCCGGCCACACAGATACGCAGTATTTT. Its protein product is CSVEPGHTDTQYF.

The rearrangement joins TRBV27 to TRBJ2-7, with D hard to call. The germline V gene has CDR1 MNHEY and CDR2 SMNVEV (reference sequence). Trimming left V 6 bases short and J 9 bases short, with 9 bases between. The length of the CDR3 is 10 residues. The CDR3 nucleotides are TGTGCCAGCAGCCCTCCGGGGCAGTACTTC. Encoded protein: CASSPPGQYF.

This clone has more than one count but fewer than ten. CDR3: CAWSFKGGSTDTQYF. Here the CDR3 DNA reads TGTGCCTGGAGTTTCAAGGGCGGGAGCACAGATACGCAGTATTTT. The V gene is TRBV30, the J gene TRBJ2-3; maybe TRBD2 (5 bases). Germline assignment: CDR1 GTSNPN and CDR2 SVGIG (reference sequence). This CDR3 contains 15 residues. Deletions cut 2 bases from V and 0 bases from J, with 12 bases between.

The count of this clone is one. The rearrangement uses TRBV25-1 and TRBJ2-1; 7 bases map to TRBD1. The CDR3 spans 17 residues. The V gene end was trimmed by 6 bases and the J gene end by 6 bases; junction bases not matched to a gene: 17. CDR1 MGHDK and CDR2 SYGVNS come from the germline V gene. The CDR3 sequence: CASRESTGAHRVNEQFF. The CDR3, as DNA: TGTGCCAGCAGGGAAAGCACAGGGGCACACCGTGTCAATGAGCAGTTCTTC.

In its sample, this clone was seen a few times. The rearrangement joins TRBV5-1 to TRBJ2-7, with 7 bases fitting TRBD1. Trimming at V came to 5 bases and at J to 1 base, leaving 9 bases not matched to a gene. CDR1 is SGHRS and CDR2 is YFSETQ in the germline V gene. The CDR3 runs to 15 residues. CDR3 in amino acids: CASSSLRDRSYEQYF. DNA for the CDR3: TGCGCCAGCAGTAGCCTACGGGACAGATCCTACGAGCAGTACTTC.

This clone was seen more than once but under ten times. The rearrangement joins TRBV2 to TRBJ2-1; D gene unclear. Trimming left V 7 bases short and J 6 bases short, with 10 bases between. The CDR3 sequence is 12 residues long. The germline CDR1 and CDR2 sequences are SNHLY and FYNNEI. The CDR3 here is CASNRERNEQFF. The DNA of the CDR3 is TGTGCCAGCAACCGCGAGCGCAATGAGCAGTTCTTC.

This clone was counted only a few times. This chain's CDR3 is CAWSSTGRVTDTQYF. The CDR3 DNA reads as TGTGCCTGGAGTTCGACTGGGAGGGTAACAGATACGCAGTATTTT. The V call is TRBV30, the J call TRBJ2-3; 7 nucleotides line up with TRBD2. The CDR3 has 15 residues. Looked up from germline, CDR1 is GTSNPN and CDR2 is SVGIG (reference sequence). Losses at the gene ends were 2 bases for V and 3 bases for J; bases not matched to a gene: 8. Full variable domain (rest looked up from reference TRBV30 and TRBJ2-3): SQTIHQWPATLVQPVGSPLSLECTVEGTSNPNLYWYRQAAGRGLQLLFYSVGIGQISSEVPQNLSASRPQDRQFILSSKKLLLSDSGFYLCAWSSTGRVTDTQYFGPGTRLTVL.

CDR3: CASSLGTRWFF. CDR3 nucleotide sequence: TGTGCCAGCAGCTTAGGGACCCGATGGTTCTTC. The gene calls are TRBV7-2 and TRBJ2-1; D unclear. Trimming stripped 1 base from V and 15 bases from J, with 10 bases between. Per the germline V gene, CDR1 is SGHTA and CDR2 is FQGNSA. The CDR3 spans 11 residues.

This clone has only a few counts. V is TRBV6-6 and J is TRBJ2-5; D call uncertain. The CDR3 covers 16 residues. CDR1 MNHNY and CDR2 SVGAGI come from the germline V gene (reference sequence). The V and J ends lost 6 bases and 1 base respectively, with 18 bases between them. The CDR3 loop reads CASSQRTSAAQETQYF. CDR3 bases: TGTGCCAGCAGCCAGAGAACAAGCGCGGCCCAAGAGACCCAGTACTTC.